This T cell receptor (beta chain) was recovered during a study of molecular identifiers for immune sequencing clone quantification. Trimming pared 5 bases from V and 1 base from J, leaving 17 bases between. The CDR3 is 16 amino acids. This clonotype was seen a few times. MiXCR was run by TCRdb on the PCR reads, yielding one entry per CDR3 protein. The table has some 580,000 distinct CDR3 sequences, 25% seen once. Sequencing was carried out using naive CD8+ T cells from blood, with Jurkat cell RNA spiked in. The subset here: FACS-sorted CD8+CD4-CCR7+CD45RA+ naive T cells. The TCR sequence derives from a human donor in good health. Some libraries in this study had Jurkat cell RNA spiked in. The chain recombines TRBV12-3 or TRBV12-4 with TRBJ2-5, with D perhaps TRBD1 (6 bases). CDR3 nucleotide sequence: TGTGCCAGCAGTATCCGGGACAATAAGTTCCAAGAGACCCAGTACTTC. It yields the protein CASSIRDNKFQETQYF.